This entry lists 22 T cell receptor beta chains sequenced from one sample in a study of blood T cell repertoires in COVID-19. The table came from immunoSEQ multiplex PCR; TCRdb's copy has only in-frame clones and leaves some out. Among about 260,000 clones listed, around 80% were seen once. The sequencing input was peripheral blood. The origin of the receptors is a man between 60 and 75 years old with acute or convalescent COVID-19.

The V gene is TRBV6-2 or TRBV6-3, the J gene TRBJ1-6; TRBD1 matches at 7 bases. The CDR3 extends over 14 amino acids. CDR1 is MNHEY and CDR2 is SVGEGT in the germline V gene. V shed 5 bases, J shed 7 bases, and the junction held 5 bases outside the gene matches. The CDR3 DNA reads as TGTGCCAGCAGTCTACCCAGGGGGAATTCACCCCTCCACTTT. It specifies CASSLPRGNSPLHF.

The rearrangement joins TRBV18 to TRBJ2-7; TRBD2 agrees at 16 bases. The CDR3 is made up of 18 amino acids. With 0 bases clipped from V and 5 bases from J, the junction kept 7 bases outside the gene matches. The germline V gene encodes CDR1 KGHSH and CDR2 LQKENI. For the CDR3, the DNA is TGTGCCAGCTCACCACCGGGACTAGCGGGAGGGAGAACCCACGAGCAGTACTTC. It is translated as CASSPPGLAGGRTHEQYF.

In this sample, this clone turned up a few times. The chain links TRBV25-1 to TRBJ2-7; maybe TRBD1 (6 bases). Trimming pared 5 bases from V and 7 bases from J, leaving 9 bases between. CDR1 is MGHDK, CDR2 SYGVNS, per germline. The CDR3 runs 11 residues. CDR3 loop: CASSYGQEQYF. For the CDR3, the DNA is TGTGCCAGCAGTTACGGACAGGAGCAGTACTTC.

V and J are TRBV11-3 and TRBJ2-7, with TRBD1 matching over 9 bases. The CDR3 loop spans 14 amino acids. Per the germline V gene, CDR1 is SGHNT and CDR2 is YENEEA. Trimming at V came to 7 bases and at J to 4 bases, leaving 8 bases not matched to a gene. The CDR3 nucleotides read TGTGCCAGCACCTCCGGGACAGGGCTTTACGAGCAGTACTTC. It encodes CASTSGTGLYEQYF.

V gene TRBV5-6 combines with J gene TRBJ1-2; D unclear. The CDR3 totals 15 residues. CDR1 SGHDT and CDR2 YYEEEE come from the germline V gene. The germline V and J ends were trimmed by 4 bases and 0 bases, with 13 bases remaining between them. CDR3 region: CASSPPTIANYGYTF. CDR3 sequence (DNA): TGTGCCAGCAGCCCCCCAACGATAGCTAACTATGGCTACACCTTC.

J is TRBJ2-2 and V is TRBV3-1 (or the pseudogene TRBV3-2); possibly TRBD2 for D (7 bases). Germline V lookup: CDR1 LGHDT, CDR2 YNNKEL (reference sequence). V lost 5 bases, J lost 3 bases, and 13 bases lay in between. This CDR3 spans 15 amino acids. The CDR3 protein is CASSKKGGDTGELFF. The CDR3 DNA reads as TGTGCCAGCAGCAAAAAGGGGGGGGACACCGGGGAGCTGTTTTTT.

The gene calls are TRBV6-5 and TRBJ1-1; D perhaps matches TRBD1 (5 bases). V was cut by 0 bases and J by 8 bases, with 7 bases left in between. The CDR3 has 12 residues. The V gene's germline CDR1 is MNHEY and CDR2 SVGAGI. CDR3 DNA sequence: TGTGCCAGCAGTTACTCGAACAGGGAAGCTTTCTTT. Its translation is CASSYSNREAFF.

The V and J genes are TRBV7-6 and TRBJ2-5, with TRBD1 matching over 10 bases. Germline CDR1 is SGHVS and CDR2 is FNYEAQ. The CDR3 runs 19 residues. V was pared by 1 base and J by 1 base, with 12 bases of the junction left unmatched. This CDR3 reads CASSLVGPGQGITQETQYF. In nucleotides, the CDR3 is TGTGCCAGCAGCTTAGTAGGTCCGGGACAGGGGATAACCCAAGAGACCCAGTACTTC.

To note about this clone: Sequence at one end of the junction differs from germline and may be a read error. The chain carries TRBV3-1 (or the pseudogene TRBV3-2) and TRBJ2-7, with D perhaps matching TRBD2 (6 bases). The CDR3 contains 13 residues. Germline lookup yields CDR1 LGHDT and CDR2 YNNKEL (reference sequence). In DNA, the CDR3 is TGTGCCAGCAGCCAAGAGGGTGGGGCCAGGAGGGACTTC. Protein product: CASSQEGGARRDF.

The V call is TRBV7-2, the J call TRBJ2-3; no clear D gene. Germline CDR1 reads SGHTA; CDR2 reads FQGNSA. The CDR3 is 16 residues long. V lost 4 bases and J 2 bases, leaving 16 bases between the germline ends. The chain's CDR3 is CASSYSRIGLTDTQYF. CDR3 coding DNA: TGTGCCAGCAGCTACTCGAGGATCGGCCTCACAGATACGCAGTATTTT.

This chain links TRBV19 with TRBJ1-2; D gene unclear. This CDR3 is 13 amino acids long. Germline V gene sequence: CDR1 LNHDA, CDR2 SQIVND (reference sequence). The V and J ends lost 4 bases and 7 bases respectively, with 13 bases between them. CDR3 in DNA: TGTGCCAGTAGTAGAAGATCAGGAAGTGGCTACACCTTC. It encodes CASSRRSGSGYTF.

The gene calls are TRBV11-3 and TRBJ2-1, with D maybe TRBD1 (5 bases). Trimming shortened V by 1 base and J by 0 bases, and 10 bases separated the two germline ends. CDR3 length equals 16 residues. Looked up from germline, CDR1 is SGHNT and CDR2 is YENEEA. CDR3 region: CASSLVGASSYNEQFF. DNA for the CDR3: TGTGCCAGCAGCTTAGTTGGGGCGAGCTCCTACAATGAGCAGTTCTTC. Full variable domain (outside the CDR3, taken from reference TRBV11-3 and TRBJ2-1): EAGVVQSPRYKIIEKKQPVAFWCNPISGHNTLYWYLQNLGQGPELLIRYENEEAVDDSQLPKDRFSAERLKGVDSTLKIQPAELGDSAVYLCASSLVGASSYNEQFFGPGTRLTVL.

The V call is TRBV18, the J call TRBJ2-2; no firm D call. CDR3 size: 14 residues. Looked up from germline, CDR1 is KGHSH and CDR2 is LQKENI. V lost 2 bases and J lost 4, with 8 bases in between. Here the CDR3 reads CASSPGGGTGELFF. CDR3 DNA sequence: TGTGCCAGCTCACCAGGCGGTGGCACCGGGGAGCTGTTTTTT.

J is TRBJ2-7 and V is TRBV21-1; TRBD2 is the table's D call and was not checked against the DNA. TRBV21-1 constitutes a pseudogene. This CDR3 contains 15 residues. DNA for the CDR3: TGTGCCAGCAGCAAAAAGGGAGGGGGTCCCTACGAGCAGTACTTC. Translated: CASSKKGGGPYEQYF.

This clone was detected only once. The rearrangement joins TRBV29-1 to TRBJ2-1, with 9 nucleotides matching TRBD2. Looked up from germline, CDR1 is SQVTM and CDR2 is ANQGSEA. CDR3 length: 15 amino acids. The ends lost 6 bases at V and 4 bases at J; junction bases unmatched: 10. Here the CDR3 reads CSVAQLAGAYNEQFF. The CDR3 coding sequence is TGCAGCGTCGCCCAACTAGCGGGTGCTTACAATGAGCAGTTCTTC.

This chain uses TRBV24-1 with TRBJ1-1, with TRBD1 matching 8 bases. The CDR3 sequence is 14 residues long. V shed 2 bases, J shed 10 bases, and the junction held 8 bases outside the gene matches. CDR1 KGHDR and CDR2 SFDVKD come from the germline V gene. The CDR3 is CATSDSGQGEGAFF. The DNA for the CDR3 is TGTGCCACCAGTGATTCTGGACAGGGAGAGGGAGCTTTCTTT.

This clone showed up just once. The chain uses TRBV27 and TRBJ2-5, with 9 bases aligning to TRBD2. Trimming at V came to 5 bases and at J to 4 bases, leaving 11 bases not matched to a gene. Germline CDR1 reads MNHEY; CDR2 reads SMNVEV (reference sequence). CDR3 length: 16 residues. The DNA for the CDR3 is TGTGCCAGCAGTCGCCAACCGGGACTAGCAGTAGAGACCCAGTACTTC. Its protein product is CASSRQPGLAVETQYF.

The chain combines TRBV7-2 with TRBJ1-4; TRBD1 might be the D (5 bases). V lost 1 base and J lost 8, with 11 bases in between. CDR1 is SGHTA and CDR2 is FQGNSA in the germline V gene. The CDR3 is made up of 14 amino acids. The CDR3 region has the DNA TGTGCCAGCAGCTTAGTGACAGTTGGGGAAAAACTGTTTTTT. Translation gives CASSLVTVGEKLFF.

On this clone itself: Other DNA sequences in the sample encode the same CDR3. The chain couples TRBV6-2 or TRBV6-3 to TRBJ2-3; D is perhaps TRBD1 (5 bases). The germline V and J ends were trimmed by 1 base and 4 bases, with 6 bases remaining between them. The CDR3 loop spans 13 amino acids. Germline CDR1 MNHEY, CDR2 SVGEGT. The CDR3 region is CASSYYRSDTQYF. The CDR3 DNA reads as TGTGCCAGCAGTTACTACAGGTCAGATACGCAGTATTTT.

DNA of the CDR3: TGTGCCAGCAGCTTTACGGGACAGGGGGCTGTAGCCAAAAACATTCAGTACTTC. This codes for CASSFTGQGAVAKNIQYF. The chain joins TRBV6-2 or TRBV6-3 to TRBJ2-4, with TRBD1 matching 12 bases. Germline trimming cut 6 bases from V and 0 bases from J; bases unmatched to any gene: 9. The CDR3 consists of 18 residues. CDR1 and CDR2 from the germline V gene are MNHEY and SVGEGT.

The chain combines TRBV5-4 with TRBJ1-2; the match to TRBD1 covers 8 bases. Germline CDR1 is SGHNT and CDR2 is YYREEE (reference sequence). This CDR3 has 12 residues. V gave up 3 bases and J gave up 11 bases; unmatched junction bases: 6. The CDR3 DNA sequence: TGTGCCAGCAGCTCCTACAGGGGGGTGTACACCTTC. It yields the protein CASSSYRGVYTF.

The chain recombines TRBV3-1 (or the pseudogene TRBV3-2) with TRBJ2-5; 11 bases are shared with TRBD2. Losses at the gene ends were 4 bases for V and 2 bases for J; bases not matched to a gene: 9. Germline-derived CDR1 and CDR2 are LGHDT and YNNKEL (reference sequence). The CDR3 has 17 amino acids. DNA for the CDR3: TGTGCCAGCAGCCGAACAGGGGGGACTAGCGGTCAAGAGACCCAGTACTTC. Translated: CASSRTGGTSGQETQYF.